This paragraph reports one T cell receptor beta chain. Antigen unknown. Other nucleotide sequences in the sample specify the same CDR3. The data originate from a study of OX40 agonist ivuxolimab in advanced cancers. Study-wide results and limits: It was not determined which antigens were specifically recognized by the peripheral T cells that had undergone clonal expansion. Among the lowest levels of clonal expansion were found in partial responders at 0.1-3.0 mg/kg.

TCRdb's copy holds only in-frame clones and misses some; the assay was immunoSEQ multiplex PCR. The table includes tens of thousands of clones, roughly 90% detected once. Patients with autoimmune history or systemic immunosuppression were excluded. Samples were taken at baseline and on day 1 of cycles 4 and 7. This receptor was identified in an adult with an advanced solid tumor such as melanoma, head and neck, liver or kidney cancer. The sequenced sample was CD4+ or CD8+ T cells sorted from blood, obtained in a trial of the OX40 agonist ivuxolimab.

CDR3 protein: CASSRLAGAYEQYF. CDR3 DNA sequence: TGTGCCAGCAGCAGACTAGCGGGAGCCTACGAGCAGTACTTC. The V call is TRBV6-5, the J call TRBJ2-7; TRBD2 agrees at 12 bases. The CDR3 runs 14 residues. After removal of 6 bases from V and 2 bases from J, the junction contained 2 bases not matched to a gene. Germline-derived CDR1 and CDR2 are MNHEY and SVGAGI.